This T cell receptor (beta chain) comes out of a study of human T cells and chemical hapten exposure (dated by TCRdb to about 2021). As for the study more broadly: For sensitization, 2% DPC in acetone was applied to an approximately 2 cm by approximately 2 cm area of upper inner arm skin. Weekly therapeutic DPC doses were additionally applied to the scalp of patients throughout the approximately 25-week study period. Patch tests used Finn chambers with 0.01% DPC on the upper back, scored after 6 days by International Contact Dermatitis Research Group standards. The patient cohort, mostly female, included alopecia areata with under or over 50% scalp involvement, alopecia totalis and alopecia universalis. Libraries were pooled for sequencing, and variation in per-sample TCR yields was attributed mainly to small differences in library volumes within the pool. This study followed changes in the peripheral blood TCR repertoire in vivo during primary and secondary sensitization of alopecia patients to the hapten diphenylcyclopropenone (DPC). Blood samples were taken from patients before sensitization (week 0) and then at 2, 6 and about 24 weeks after DPC sensitization. Twenty-nine alopecia patients gave blood for TCR sequencing at one to four time points (pre-sensitization, 2, 6 and 24 weeks). General findings and caveats noted by the study authors: Compared with pre-sensitization or healthy control sets, expanded TCRs formed significantly more large CDR3 similarity clusters, which is consistent with antigen-driven responses. No change with DPC sensitization was found in the number of TCRs above 1 in 1000 frequency, and no evidence of global repertoire structure alterations was found. Alopecia, a presumed autoimmune disease, was present in all patients, so the immune response of the patients might differ from that of healthy individuals. After repeated subsampling, the strength of the expansion versus patch-test correlation and the threshold at which it became significant changed. The number of PT1 expanded TCRs positively correlated with patch test score, significant at thresholds 8, 16 and 32 but not 4.

Reading the label with the study, this specimen's time point is: patch test 2, 6 weeks after DPC sensitization. The sample's treatment or condition label, decoded: therapeutic diphenylcyclopropenone sensitization with weekly scalp DPC. At every patch-test visit, the blood draw took place before the patch test was put on. Patients were considered eligible if aged 18 to 70, diagnosed with alopecia and deemed suitable for DPC therapy, and patients were excluded if pregnant. Total RNA was extracted from unfractionated whole blood collected in Tempus Blood RNA tubes. Taken from the germline V gene, the CDR1 and CDR2 loops are SGHTA and FQGNSA. Cut back by 5 bases and 2 bases, the V and J ends lie 10 bases apart. The CDR3, cysteine through phenylalanine, is 13 amino acids long. CDR3 DNA is the only sequence kept; it has 39 bases, read in frame from the first base. The method behind the library was RACE. Sequencing instrument: NextSeq 500. During library preparation, unique molecular identifiers were attached to individual cDNA molecules so that TCRs could be counted in a quantitative, reproducible way. From each blood RNA sample, both TCR alpha and TCR beta chains were sequenced. For the original study's pipeline: A median of roughly 98,000 TCRs per sample was observed, with a range of about 23,224 to 690,600. V, J and CDR3 annotation of the TCR reads was performed with the Decombinator software suite. Every sample was subsampled to the same number of TCRs (28,000) for the PS versus PT1 abundance plots. Expanded TCRs were defined as absent before sensitization and observed at least eight times at the 2-week time point. TCRdb handled the public reads itself, with Q25 trimming in fastp and clone calling in MiXCR, and kept productive beta chains. Each record represents a unique CDR3 protein, reported with the most common genes and DNA among its rows. The V and J calls come from TCRdb's annotation, not from the publication. The sample table contains some 150,000 distinct CDR3 sequences; only one count was recorded for about an eighth of them. Around 1.4% of the sample is in the top ten clones.

There are a few counts of this clonotype. Its recognized antigen is unknown. Qualities for individual bases were not recorded, and no much larger clone is one base off. The rearranged chain carries TRBV7-2 and TRBJ2-7; confidence is insufficient to name the D gene. The clonotype was recovered from a woman in her forties or fifties with alopecia areata. Some clones in this sample may be carry-over from other donors' samples. This specimen was whole blood, taken in connection with sensitization to the hapten diphenylcyclopropenone (DPC). The CDR3 sequence is CASSPFTAYEQYF. The DNA reads as follows: TGTGCCAGCAGCCCCTTTACAGCCTACGAGCAGTACTTC.